The 14 T cell receptor beta chains below come from one sample, sequenced in a study of technical replicates of blood from several donors. Profiled with immunoSEQ multiplex PCR; TCRdb holds only in-frame clones, not every one. The table records approximately 80,000 clones, approximately 91% of them present only once. Sequencing was done on a sample of T cells isolated from PBMCs. The receptors here all came from a human donor in good health.

The chain combines TRBV18 with TRBJ2-3; 12 positions agree with TRBD1. The V and J ends lost 2 bases and 6 bases, in that order; junction bases with no gene match: 9. The CDR3 consists of 17 residues. Germline V lookup: CDR1 KGHSH, CDR2 LQKENI. CDR3 coding DNA: TGTGCCAGCTCACCAACGGGGACAGGGGGCCGTGGTGATACGCAGTATTTT. This gives the protein CASSPTGTGGRGDTQYF.

V gene TRBV5-4 combines with J gene TRBJ2-5; 8 bases match TRBD2. The J segment lost 3 bases and the V segment lost 4 bases, leaving 8 bases of the junction unmatched. CDR3 size: 15 residues. The germline gives CDR1 SGHNT, CDR2 YYREEE (reference sequence). For the CDR3, the DNA is TGTGCCAGCAGCGTACCGGGACTAGGGAAAGAGACCCAGTACTTC. Protein product: CASSVPGLGKETQYF.

The chain couples TRBV19 to TRBJ2-7; the match to TRBD2 covers 8 bases. CDR1 is LNHDA and CDR2 is SQIVND in the germline V gene (reference sequence). With 6 bases clipped from V and 7 bases from J, the junction kept 11 bases outside the gene matches. The CDR3 is 14 amino acids. The CDR3 DNA follows: TGTGCCAGTAGCCTCGGGACTAGTGGGAATGAGCAGTACTTC. This sequence encodes CASSLGTSGNEQYF.

This clone has a single count. The chain recombines TRBV9 with TRBJ1-1, with D perhaps TRBD1 (5 bases). CDR1 and CDR2 from the germline V gene are SGDLS and YYNGEE. V was pared by 0 bases and J by 7 bases, with 10 bases between. This CDR3 comprises 13 residues. Here the CDR3 DNA reads TGTGCCAGCAGCGTAGCGACAGCCGATGAAGCTTTCTTT. It is translated as CASSVATADEAFF.

J is TRBJ1-5 and V is TRBV14, with a tentative D call TRBD1 (6 bases). Between the trimmed V and J ends, which lost 1 base and 5 bases, there was a span of 15 bases. Germline CDR1 reads SGHDN; CDR2 reads FVKESK. This CDR3 has 16 amino acids. In nucleotides, the CDR3 is TGTGCCAGCAGCCAAGCGGGGGGGACATCAGATCAGCCCCAGCATTTT. Translated: CASSQAGGTSDQPQHF. Drawing the rest from reference TRBV14 and TRBJ1-5, the complete variable domain is EAGVTQFPSHSVIEKGQTVTLRCDPISGHDNLYWYRRVMGKEIKFLLHFVKESKQDESGMPNNRFLAERTGGTYSTLKVQPAELEDSGVYFCASSQAGGTSDQPQHFGDGTRLSIL.

The chain combines TRBV4-3 with TRBJ2-1, with D hard to call. Germline V gene lookup returns CDR1 LGHNA and CDR2 YSLEER. Trimming left V 0 bases short and J 3 bases short, with 9 bases between. The CDR3 length is 15 residues. The CDR3 is CASSQDHFNYNEQFF. CDR3 nucleotides: TGCGCCAGCAGCCAAGATCATTTCAACTACAATGAGCAGTTCTTC.

This clone was seen a few times. The chain joins TRBV6-5 to TRBJ1-1; no clear D gene. The V gene lost 4 bases and the J gene lost 3 bases, with 9 bases spanning the gap. Germline V gene data show CDR1 as MNHEY and CDR2 as SVGAGI. The CDR3 totals 13 residues. The DNA for the CDR3 is TGTGCCAGCAGTTCGGGGAAATACACTGAAGCTTTCTTT. Its translation is CASSSGKYTEAFF.

This clone was recorded a few times. The chain combines TRBV7-8 with TRBJ1-2, with D tentatively TRBD1 (6 bases). Trimming left V 0 bases short and J 2 bases short, with 7 bases between. This CDR3 is 14 amino acids long. CDR1 SGHVS and CDR2 FQNEAQ come from the germline V gene. The CDR3: CASSLAQGNYGYTF. CDR3 in DNA: TGTGCCAGCAGCTTAGCACAGGGCAACTATGGCTACACCTTC.

The chain has TRBV7-9 and TRBJ2-7, with TRBD1 matching over 8 bases. Trimming took 6 bases from V and 2 from J; bases not matched to a gene: 12. Germline loops: CDR1 SEHNR, CDR2 FQNEAQ (reference sequence). This CDR3 has 16 amino acids. This CDR3 is CASRQTSGGSTYEQYF. The CDR3, as DNA: TGTGCCAGCAGACAAACTTCAGGGGGCAGTACCTACGAGCAGTACTTC.

V and J are TRBV7-9 and TRBJ2-3, with D perhaps matching TRBD1 (5 bases). Germline CDR1 SEHNR, CDR2 FQNEAQ (reference sequence). There are 15 residues in the CDR3. Trimming left V 5 bases short and J 2 bases short, with 14 bases between. CDR3: CASSNRQGNTDTQYF. The CDR3 DNA reads as TGTGCCAGCAGCAATCGGCAGGGTAACACAGATACGCAGTATTTT.

CDR3 DNA: TGTGCCAGCAGCGGCCCGGGACTAGCTCTAAATGAGCAGTTCTTC. It specifies CASSGPGLALNEQFF. The chain recombines TRBV5-6 with TRBJ2-1; TRBD2 matches at 9 bases. Germline loops: CDR1 SGHDT, CDR2 YYEEEE. V lost 4 bases and J lost 7; bases outside the gene matches: 9. The CDR3 has 15 amino acids.

The V call is TRBV4-3, the J call TRBJ2-5; D might be TRBD1 (5 bases). This CDR3 is built from 16 residues. The germline CDR1 and CDR2 sequences are LGHNA and YSLEER. V was pared by 3 bases and J by 1 base, with 15 bases between. DNA for the CDR3: TGCGCCAGCAGCCAGTACGCAGGGTTAATCCAAGAGACCCAGTACTTC. Protein sequence: CASSQYAGLIQETQYF.

This chain uses TRBV11-2 with TRBJ1-2, with TRBD1 as a possible D gene (6 bases). This CDR3 comprises 15 residues. Germline CDR1 SGHAT, CDR2 FQNNGV. V was shortened by 5 bases and J by 6 bases, with 19 bases between the two germline ends. The CDR3 sequence: CASSPDSFRNDGYTF. The CDR3 region has the DNA TGTGCCAGCAGCCCGGACAGCTTCCGAAACGATGGCTACACCTTC.

This chain links TRBV7-2 with TRBJ2-7; D remains ambiguous. CDR3 length: 14 residues. The V gene lost 6 bases and the J gene lost 2 bases, with 14 bases spanning the gap. Germline CDR1 SGHTA, CDR2 FQGNSA. The CDR3 region is CASSSARPPYEQYF. Here the CDR3 DNA reads TGTGCCAGCAGTTCAGCGCGGCCCCCCTACGAGCAGTACTTC.